The subject of this entry is one TCR beta chain. Its antigen is not known. Losses at the gene ends were 1 base for V and 4 bases for J; bases not matched to a gene: 9. Per the germline V gene, CDR1 is SGDLS and CDR2 is YYNGEE. The CDR3 runs to 16 residues. The source of the sample is a study of cytomegalovirus exposure and HLA in healthy donors. The wider study: The platform used for the approximately 130 validation repertoires matched that of the roughly 700 first-cohort repertoires, a later analysis reported. Study results and caveats: Reported performance of the classifier showed diagnosis of cytomegalovirus status with high specificity and sensitivity. The study flagged around 160 TCR beta chains as cytomegalovirus-associated.

This table comes from immunoSEQ multiplex PCR, and its TCRdb copy is limited to in-frame clones, with some not included. The sample includes about 56,000 clones, about 92% of them seen just once. From the approximately 120-subject validation cohort, which was separate from the roughly 610-subject first cohort, the donors were drawn. The material sequenced was PBMCs. This rearrangement joins TRBV9 to TRBJ1-1; TRBD1 agrees at 8 bases. The receptor comes from a woman aged 18-29 years in good health and CMV-seronegative. The CDR3 is CASSVRAGGVGTEAFF. The CDR3 nucleotides are TGTGCCAGCAGCGTAAGGGCAGGGGGCGTTGGCACTGAAGCTTTCTTT.